Following are 24 T cell receptor beta chains from one sample sequenced in a study of blood T cell repertoires in COVID-19. The table came from immunoSEQ multiplex PCR; TCRdb's copy has only in-frame clones and leaves some out. The table has 150,000 to 200,000 clones, around 80% seen once. The sample consisted of PBMCs or T cells enriched from blood (not recorded which). These receptors all come from a woman aged 55-69 years who had recovered from COVID-19.

There are a few counts of this clone. The V and J genes are TRBV9 and TRBJ1-1; D is ambiguous. This CDR3 has 13 amino acids. Germline assignment: CDR1 SGDLS and CDR2 YYNGEE. V was shortened by 0 bases and J by 0 bases, with 3 bases between the two germline ends. The CDR3 DNA reads TGTGCCAGCAGCGTAGCTATGAACACTGAAGCTTTCTTT. This encodes CASSVAMNTEAFF.

This chain joins TRBV7-2 and TRBJ2-1; D gene uncertain. Trimming stripped 5 bases from V and 9 bases from J, with 14 bases between. The CDR3 is made up of 13 amino acids. Germline lookup yields CDR1 SGHTA and CDR2 FQGNSA. The CDR3 region has the DNA TGTGCCAGCAGCCCCCGCCCAGATGGTGAGCAGTTCTTC. Translated, it gives CASSPRPDGEQFF.

In DNA form, the CDR3 reads TGCGCCAGCAGCTTGGTTGGACTAGCGGGGAGCACAGATACGCAGTATTTT. The encoded protein is CASSLVGLAGSTDTQYF. The V and J genes are TRBV5-1 and TRBJ2-3; 12 bases map to TRBD2. J was trimmed by 0 bases and V by 0 bases; bases with no gene match: 2. Germline V gene lookup returns CDR1 SGHRS and CDR2 YFSETQ. The CDR3 contains 17 residues.

This rearrangement joins TRBV5-5 to TRBJ2-1; tentatively, D is TRBD1 (7 bases). Per the germline V gene, CDR1 is SGHKS and CDR2 is YYEKEE (reference sequence). V lost 0 bases to trimming and J lost 4 bases, with 11 bases between them. CDR3 length: 15 amino acids. The CDR3 DNA is TGTGCCAGCAGCTTGGGGCAGGGGGGTTACAATGAGCAGTTCTTC. It encodes CASSLGQGGYNEQFF.

This chain connects TRBV9 to TRBJ2-6; TRBD2 might be the D (5 bases). The CDR3 is 14 amino acids. V dropped 3 bases and J dropped 4 bases, with 8 bases sitting between them. Germline values: CDR1 SGDLS, CDR2 YYNGEE. CDR3 loop: CASSALAGANVLTF. In DNA, the CDR3 is TGTGCCAGCAGCGCCCTAGCCGGGGCCAACGTCCTGACTTTC.

The chain carries TRBV29-1 and TRBJ2-1; 9 nucleotides agree with TRBD2. The CDR3 runs 13 residues. Looked up from germline, CDR1 is SQVTM and CDR2 is ANQGSEA. Trimming cost V 4 bases and J 12 bases; bases outside gene matches: 10. The CDR3 nucleotides read TGCAGCGTTGTCCCAAACTATAGCGGGAGGCAGTTCTTC. Amino acids: CSVVPNYSGRQFF.

The rearrangement uses TRBV18 and TRBJ1-2, with 7 bases matching TRBD1. Trimming cost V 3 bases and J 3 bases; bases outside gene matches: 19. The CDR3 loop spans 19 amino acids. CDR1 and CDR2 (germline): KGHSH, LQKENI. The CDR3 region has the DNA TGTGCCAGCTCACCGACTACCCCTTTTTCGGCAGGACAGGACTATGGCTACACCTTC. This gives the protein CASSPTTPFSAGQDYGYTF.

The chain recombines TRBV7-3 with TRBJ2-1; possible D gene TRBD2, 5 bases. The CDR3 has 15 amino acids. Germline CDR1 is SGHTA and CDR2 is FQGTGA. With 6 bases removed from V and 0 bases from J, the gap between germline ends came to 12 bases. Here the CDR3 DNA reads TGTGCCAGCAGGGTCAGCGGTAGCTCCTACAATGAGCAGTTCTTC. Its protein product is CASRVSGSSYNEQFF.

The rearrangement links TRBV19 to TRBJ2-1, with 11 positions matching TRBD2. The CDR3 runs to 16 residues. J was trimmed by 2 bases and V by 5 bases; bases with no gene match: 5. Germline V gene data show CDR1 as LNHDA and CDR2 as SQIVND (reference sequence). The CDR3 DNA follows: TGTGCCAGTAGTCGTACTAGCGGGAGAGCCTACAATGAGCAGTTCTTC. This sequence encodes CASSRTSGRAYNEQFF.

V is TRBV28 and J is TRBJ1-2; D ambiguous. V shed 1 base and J shed 2 bases, with 8 bases lying between them. Germline V gene sequence: CDR1 MDHEN, CDR2 SYDVKM. This CDR3 region has 14 residues. The CDR3 DNA is TGTGCCAGCAGTTTATCCCACAAAAACTATGGCTACACCTTC. Translated: CASSLSHKNYGYTF.

The V call is TRBV2, the J call TRBJ2-1, with 9 bases that match TRBD1. CDR3 length equals 11 residues. Germline CDR1 and CDR2: SNHLY and FYNNEI. With V trimmed by 5 bases and J by 15 bases, 5 bases remained unmatched. CDR3 protein: CASSREQGAFF. In DNA, the CDR3 is TGTGCCAGCAGTAGAGAACAGGGGGCGTTCTTC.

The V and J genes are TRBV14 and TRBJ2-3; D possibly corresponds to TRBD1 (5 bases). V lost 3 bases to trimming and J lost 2 bases, with 12 bases between them. The CDR3 spans 15 residues. The germline V gene has CDR1 SGHDN and CDR2 FVKESK. CDR3 sequence reads: CASSHWGRNTDTQYF. The CDR3 region has the DNA TGTGCCAGCAGCCATTGGGGCAGGAACACAGATACGCAGTATTTT.

The V call is TRBV7-9, the J call TRBJ2-2, with D unresolved. CDR1 SEHNR and CDR2 FQNEAQ come from the germline V gene (reference sequence). The V and J ends lost 3 bases and 2 bases respectively, with 16 bases between them. The CDR3 runs 17 residues. This CDR3 reads CASSFLVRQANTGELFF. In nucleotides, the CDR3 is TGTGCCAGCAGCTTCCTTGTTAGGCAGGCCAACACCGGGGAGCTGTTTTTT.

V and J are TRBV5-1 and TRBJ2-1, with 9 bases lining up with TRBD2. The CDR3 is 14 amino acids. After removal of 4 bases from V and 8 bases from J, the junction contained 7 bases not matched to a gene. The germline V gene encodes CDR1 SGHRS and CDR2 YFSETQ. In DNA, the CDR3 is TGCGCCAGCAGCCGCGGGGGGGCCGAGGATGAGCAGTTCTTC. It translates to CASSRGGAEDEQFF.

The chain carries TRBV3-1 (or the pseudogene TRBV3-2) and TRBJ2-7, with 9 bases matching TRBD2. J gave up 3 bases and V 5 bases, and 8 bases lay outside the gene matches. There are 15 residues in the CDR3. CDR1 is LGHDT, CDR2 YNNKEL, per germline (reference sequence). The CDR3 sequence: CASSAAGGPGYEQYF. In nucleotides, the CDR3 is TGTGCCAGCAGCGCCGCGGGGGGGCCGGGCTACGAGCAGTACTTC.

The chain links TRBV19 to TRBJ1-4; 8 bases are shared with TRBD1. The CDR3 spans 16 residues. The J segment lost 7 bases and the V segment lost 6 bases, leaving 13 bases of the junction unmatched. Germline-derived CDR1 and CDR2 are LNHDA and SQIVND (reference sequence). CDR3 bases: TGTGCCAGTAGCCTTACGGTCTGGACAGGGAGTGAAAAACTGTTTTTT. It yields the protein CASSLTVWTGSEKLFF.

V usage is TRBV7-9 and J usage is TRBJ2-3, with TRBD1 matching over 12 bases. The junction had 4 bases not matched to a gene; V was cut back by 1 base and J by 5 bases. The CDR3 sequence is 16 residues long. Germline loops: CDR1 SEHNR, CDR2 FQNEAQ (reference sequence). The chain's CDR3 is CASSLGDRGRLDTQYF. In DNA form, the CDR3 reads TGTGCCAGCAGCTTAGGGGACAGGGGGCGCCTAGATACGCAGTATTTT.

V gene TRBV7-9 combines with J gene TRBJ2-1; the D gene is possibly TRBD1 (6 bases). Trimming left V 5 bases short and J 11 bases short, with 10 bases between. The CDR3 consists of 11 residues. Germline-derived CDR1 and CDR2 are SEHNR and FQNEAQ (reference sequence). As DNA, the CDR3 is TGTGCCAGCAGCAAGGACAGAAAGCAGTTCTTC. Translating it yields CASSKDRKQFF.

This clone was detected once. The V and J genes are TRBV5-6 and TRBJ1-1; a possible D gene is TRBD1 (5 bases). This CDR3 contains 15 residues. CDR1 SGHDT and CDR2 YYEEEE come from the germline V gene. The V end lost 1 base, the J end lost 0 bases, and 10 bases lay between the germline ends. CDR3 nucleotide sequence: TGTGCCAGCAGCTTGATTGGGGGGTTGAACACTGAAGCTTTCTTT. Amino acids: CASSLIGGLNTEAFF.

On this clone: The sample holds other DNA sequences that translate to the same CDR3. The CDR3 spells CASSLSGVYGYTF. For the CDR3, the DNA is TGTGCCAGCAGTTTATCGGGGGTGTATGGCTACACCTTC. J is TRBJ1-2 and V is TRBV28, with D perhaps TRBD1 (5 bases). The germline V and J ends were trimmed by 1 base and 5 bases, with 8 bases remaining between them. Germline lookup yields CDR1 MDHEN and CDR2 SYDVKM. The CDR3 has 13 amino acids.

This chain uses TRBV5-1 with TRBJ1-1; tentatively, D is TRBD1 (5 bases). CDR3 length equals 14 residues. CDR1 and CDR2 (germline): SGHRS, YFSETQ. Trimming removed 4 bases at V and 1 base at J, with 11 bases between. The DNA of the CDR3 is TGCGCCAGCAGCGGGCGGGGGTCGAACACTGAAGCTTTCTTT. As protein: CASSGRGSNTEAFF.

This chain uses TRBV11-3 with TRBJ1-2; TRBD1 is a possible D gene (6 bases). Trimming pared 0 bases from V and 2 bases from J, leaving 25 bases between. The CDR3 spans 20 residues. Germline lookup yields CDR1 SGHNT and CDR2 YENEEA. The CDR3 spells CASSLEQGTVLPFFNYGYTF. The DNA of the CDR3 is TGTGCCAGCAGCTTAGAACAGGGAACTGTTCTACCCTTTTTCAACTATGGCTACACCTTC. Supplemented by reference TRBV11-3 and TRBJ1-2, the full variable domain reads EAGVVQSPRYKIIEKKQPVAFWCNPISGHNTLYWYLQNLGQGPELLIRYENEEAVDDSQLPKDRFSAERLKGVDSTLKIQPAELGDSAVYLCASSLEQGTVLPFFNYGYTFGSGTRLTVV.

The V call is TRBV6-6, the J call TRBJ2-5, with 9 nucleotides matching TRBD2. V lost 5 bases to trimming and J lost 5 bases; unmatched junction nucleotides: 9. Germline V gives CDR1 MNHNY, CDR2 SVGAGI (reference sequence). The CDR3 is made up of 15 amino acids. Written as DNA, the CDR3 is TGTGCCAGCAGTAGACTAGCGGCAAAGGAGGAGACCCAGTACTTC. Its protein is CASSRLAAKEETQYF.

This rearrangement joins TRBV5-4 to TRBJ2-2, with D tentatively TRBD1 (7 bases). This CDR3 is built from 15 residues. V dropped 0 bases and J dropped 3 bases, with 9 bases sitting between them. Looked up from germline, CDR1 is SGHNT and CDR2 is YYREEE (reference sequence). CDR3 protein: CASSLVRGDTGELFF. In nucleotides, the CDR3 is TGTGCCAGCAGCTTGGTCAGGGGGGACACCGGGGAGCTGTTTTTT.